These 9 T cell receptor beta chains were sequenced from one sample in a study of blood T cell repertoires in COVID-19. TCRdb's copy holds only in-frame clones and misses some; the assay was immunoSEQ multiplex PCR. The repertoire holds about 95,000 clones, 81% seen once, with around 27% in the top ten. The sequenced sample was peripheral blood. The receptors were gathered from a man older than 75 with active or convalescent COVID-19.

This chain joins TRBV19 and TRBJ1-1, with D possibly matching TRBD1 (5 bases). There are 14 residues in the CDR3. The V and J ends lost 6 bases and 6 bases respectively, with 17 bases between them. Germline CDR1 reads LNHDA; CDR2 reads SQIVND (reference sequence). The DNA of the CDR3 is TGTGCCAGTAGCCTAGTCGGGGGAGGGGCTGAAGCTTTCTTT. It is translated as CASSLVGGGAEAFF.

This clone has only one observation. This chain links TRBV6-5 with TRBJ1-2; possible D gene TRBD1, 5 bases. Germline values: CDR1 MNHEY, CDR2 SVGAGI. CDR3 length: 13 amino acids. The V gene lost 2 bases and the J gene lost 5 bases, with 9 bases spanning the gap. The chain's CDR3 is CASSYDGTYGYTF. The CDR3, as DNA: TGTGCCAGCAGTTACGACGGGACTTATGGCTACACCTTC.

This clone was found a few times. The V gene is TRBV10-3, the J gene TRBJ1-2, with 8 bases aligning to TRBD1. The CDR3 extends over 15 amino acids. The J segment lost 1 base and the V segment lost 5 bases, leaving 6 bases of the junction unmatched. Germline V gene lookup returns CDR1 ENHRY and CDR2 SYGVKD. CDR3 protein: CAISTAGGLNYGYTF. Here the CDR3 DNA reads TGTGCCATCAGTACCGCAGGGGGCCTTAACTATGGCTACACCTTC.

This clone was counted a few times. The chain recombines TRBV6-4 with TRBJ2-7; 8 nucleotides agree with TRBD1. The CDR3 is 14 residues long. V dropped 6 bases and J dropped 4; count of bases not matched to a gene: 8. In germline, CDR1 is MRHNA, CDR2 SNTAGT. The DNA for the CDR3 is TGTGCCAGCAGCCCGACAGGGGACTTTTACGAGCAGTACTTC. The encoded protein is CASSPTGDFYEQYF.

This sequence joins TRBV7-2 and TRBJ2-3, with a tentative D call TRBD2 (6 bases). This CDR3 is 13 amino acids long. The germline V gene encodes CDR1 SGHTA and CDR2 FQGNSA. The V end was cut by 8 bases, the J end by 6 bases, with 15 bases between. The CDR3 coding sequence is TGTGCCAGCGAGTTTGCGGGAACGGATACGCAGTATTTT. Protein product: CASEFAGTDTQYF.

This sequence joins TRBV18 and TRBJ1-2; 9 bases agree with TRBD1. CDR1 and CDR2 (germline): KGHSH, LQKENI. The CDR3 extends over 14 amino acids. Trimming cost V 5 bases and J 7 bases; bases outside gene matches: 8. This chain's CDR3 is CASSVDRGFGGYTF. The CDR3 DNA is TGTGCCAGCTCAGTGGACAGGGGATTTGGTGGCTACACCTTC.

Only a few counts were recorded for this clone. The chain employs TRBV28 and TRBJ2-7, with a weak D call TRBD1 (5 bases). Germline CDR1 is MDHEN and CDR2 is SYDVKM. V dropped 6 bases and J dropped 6 bases, with 24 bases sitting between them. The CDR3 covers 16 residues. CDR3 sequence (DNA): TGTGCCAGCAGCCCCCCCTATCGATCAGGGATGGGCGAGCAGTACTTC. Translation gives CASSPPYRSGMGEQYF.

The chain joins TRBV7-8 to TRBJ1-1, with a weak D call TRBD1 (5 bases). Germline assignment: CDR1 SGHVS and CDR2 FQNEAQ. V lost 1 base and J lost 4, with 16 bases in between. This CDR3 region has 16 residues. This CDR3 reads CASSLVWGEGITEAFF. The CDR3 DNA follows: TGTGCCAGCAGCTTAGTTTGGGGGGAGGGGATCACTGAAGCTTTCTTT.

The gene calls are TRBV28 and TRBJ1-6, with D perhaps matching TRBD1 (6 bases). The CDR3 is 14 residues long. The V gene lost 7 bases and the J gene lost 3 bases, with 10 bases spanning the gap. Germline assignment: CDR1 MDHEN and CDR2 SYDVKM. The CDR3 region has the DNA TGTGCCAGCAATGGACAGTTCTATAATTCACCCCTCCACTTT. Its translation is CASNGQFYNSPLHF.